This entry lists 23 T cell receptor beta chains sequenced from one sample in a study of Ad26.COV2.S vaccination and SARS-CoV-2 variants. Assay: immunoSEQ multiplex PCR; the TCRdb copy retains only in-frame clones and omits some. The sample has 300,000 to 500,000 clones; 88% are singletons. The treatment was: some 19 received Ad26.COV2.S at low or high dose, single or two shots; about 5 received placebo; per-sample allocation not given. All samples were drawn on day 63, counting from the first vaccine or placebo injection. The source was peripheral blood, collected in a trial of Ad26.COV2.S vaccine versus placebo. These receptors were taken from a person between 18 and 65 years old who received the Ad26.COV2.S COVID-19 vaccine or a placebo.

The chain couples TRBV15 to TRBJ1-1; D gene ambiguous. Trimming shortened V by 0 bases and J by 3 bases, and 11 bases separated the two germline ends. CDR3 length equals 15 residues. Germline CDR1 and CDR2: LNHNV and YYDKDF (reference sequence). CDR3 loop: CATSRDYSRDTEAFF. In DNA, the CDR3 is TGTGCCACCAGCAGAGATTACTCCCGGGACACTGAAGCTTTCTTT.

The chain joins TRBV19 to TRBJ2-5, with 7 bases that match TRBD1. V lost 4 bases to trimming and J lost 7 bases; unmatched junction nucleotides: 6. Germline-derived CDR1 and CDR2 are LNHDA and SQIVND (reference sequence). The CDR3 runs 13 residues. Here the CDR3 reads CASSTGQGVTQYF. The CDR3 coding sequence is TGTGCCAGTAGTACCGGGCAGGGGGTGACCCAGTACTTC.

The genes are TRBV7-8 and TRBJ2-1; the D is unclear. CDR1 is SGHVS, CDR2 FQNEAQ, per germline. This CDR3 has 11 residues. V lost 5 bases, J lost 8 bases, and 7 bases lay in between. The CDR3 sequence is CASSQYDEQFF. As DNA, the CDR3 is TGTGCCAGCAGCCAATATGATGAGCAGTTCTTC.

The CDR3: CASSLGGRETQYF. The CDR3 bases are TGTGCCAGCAGTTTAGGGGGGAGGGAGACCCAGTACTTC. This sequence joins TRBV27 and TRBJ2-5; D possibly corresponds to TRBD2 (6 bases). Trimming took off 2 bases at V and 5 bases at J, with 9 bases between the two ends. CDR1 is MNHEY and CDR2 is SMNVEV in the germline V gene (reference sequence). This CDR3 spans 13 amino acids.

The rearrangement joins TRBV11-2 to TRBJ1-5, with D hard to call. Trimming removed 4 bases from V and 4 bases from J, with 14 bases in between. The CDR3 is 15 amino acids. In germline, CDR1 is SGHAT, CDR2 FQNNGV. CDR3 sequence: CASSSGGLGNQPQHF. Here the CDR3 DNA reads TGTGCCAGCAGCTCCGGCGGGCTAGGGAATCAGCCCCAGCATTTT.

The rearrangement joins TRBV7-2 to TRBJ1-3, with a tentative D call TRBD1 (6 bases). This CDR3 contains 15 residues. The ends were cut back, 0 bases at V and 4 bases at J, with 10 bases in the middle. Germline-derived CDR1 and CDR2 are SGHTA and FQGNSA. In DNA, the CDR3 is TGTGCCAGCAGCTTAGCGTGGCAGGGGGGAAACACCATATATTTT. This gives the protein CASSLAWQGGNTIYF.

This chain connects TRBV5-1 to TRBJ1-2, with a tentative D call TRBD1 (5 bases). CDR1 SGHRS and CDR2 YFSETQ come from the germline V gene. The CDR3 consists of 13 residues. The germline V and J ends were trimmed by 4 bases and 8 bases, with 15 bases remaining between them. In DNA form, the CDR3 reads TGCGCCAGCAGCGAACCCCCGCGGGGGGGCTACACCTTC. This sequence encodes CASSEPPRGGYTF.

Only a few counts were recorded for this clone. The chain links TRBV5-1 to TRBJ1-1; D not certain. V dropped 3 bases and J dropped 5 bases, with 14 bases sitting between them. CDR1 is SGHRS, CDR2 YFSETQ, per germline. The CDR3 has 14 amino acids. CDR3 in amino acids: CASSSWVGGTEAFF. The CDR3 DNA is TGCGCCAGCAGCTCGTGGGTGGGAGGAACTGAAGCTTTCTTT.

V gene TRBV11-2 combines with J gene TRBJ2-7; D gene ambiguous. The length of the CDR3 is 14 residues. CDR1 is SGHAT and CDR2 is FQNNGV in the germline V gene. With 8 bases removed from V and 4 bases from J, the gap between germline ends came to 18 bases. The CDR3: CASAEVGIRYEQYF. CDR3 bases: TGTGCCAGCGCCGAAGTAGGTATAAGATACGAGCAGTACTTC.

This clone was observed a single time. The chain recombines TRBV27 with TRBJ1-5; D gene uncertain. Germline V gene sequence: CDR1 MNHEY, CDR2 SMNVEV (reference sequence). V gave up 0 bases and J gave up 5 bases, with 11 bases separating them. The CDR3 consists of 15 residues. CDR3 nucleotide sequence: TGTGCCAGCAGTTTATCGACCGGATTCGATCAGCCCCAGCATTTT. Residues: CASSLSTGFDQPQHF.

Points on this clone: Other DNA sequences in this specimen translate into the identical CDR3. The chain uses TRBV9 and TRBJ1-2; D might be TRBD1 (6 bases). V gave up 0 bases and J gave up 3 bases, with 6 bases separating them. The germline gives CDR1 SGDLS, CDR2 YYNGEE. This CDR3 is built from 13 residues. The CDR3 loop reads CASSVGTDYGYTF. The CDR3 bases are TGTGCCAGCAGCGTAGGGACAGACTATGGCTACACCTTC. The whole variable domain, remainder taken from reference TRBV9 and TRBJ1-2, is DSGVTQTPKHLITATGQRVTLRCSPRSGDLSVYWYQQSLDQGLQFLIQYYNGEERAKGNILERFSAQQFPDLHSELNLSSLELGDSALYFCASSVGTDYGYTFGSGTRLTVV.

CDR3 region: CASSSGGVSYEQYF. Here the CDR3 DNA reads TGTGCCAGTAGCTCGGGGGGGGTATCCTACGAGCAGTACTTC. This chain links TRBV19 with TRBJ2-7; 8 bases map to TRBD2. CDR1 and CDR2 from the germline V gene are LNHDA and SQIVND (reference sequence). The CDR3 is 14 amino acids. Germline trimming cut 6 bases from V and 1 base from J; bases unmatched to any gene: 5.

The rearrangement joins TRBV6-5 to TRBJ2-7; D not certain. The CDR3 totals 14 residues. V was cut by 0 bases and J by 7 bases, with 13 bases left in between. Germline CDR1 and CDR2: MNHEY and SVGAGI. CDR3 residues: CASSYSVRQEEQYF. DNA of the CDR3: TGTGCCAGCAGTTACTCAGTAAGGCAAGAGGAGCAGTACTTC.

The chain employs TRBV25-1 and TRBJ1-1; maybe TRBD1 (6 bases). The CDR3 runs 15 residues. Germline CDR1 and CDR2: MGHDK and SYGVNS. V was pared by 2 bases and J by 1 base, with 11 bases between. Written as DNA, the CDR3 is TGTGCCAGCAGTGAAGCGCCCAGGGGGAACACTGAAGCTTTCTTT. As protein: CASSEAPRGNTEAFF.

The chain combines TRBV11-2 with TRBJ2-7; maybe TRBD1 (5 bases). The CDR3 length is 15 residues. Trimming removed 4 bases from V and 3 bases from J, with 16 bases in between. Germline-derived CDR1 and CDR2 are SGHAT and FQNNGV. The DNA for the CDR3 is TGTGCCAGCAGCTCCACGTCAGGGATGGTCTACGAGCAGTACTTC. Amino acids: CASSSTSGMVYEQYF. The variable domain in full, completed from reference TRBV11-2 and TRBJ2-7, reads EAGVAQSPRYKIIEKRQSVAFWCNPISGHATLYWYQQILGQGPKLLIQFQNNGVVDDSQLPKDRFSAERLKGVDSTLKIQPAKLEDSAVYLCASSSTSGMVYEQYFGPGTRLTVT.

The chain is built from TRBV6-5 and TRBJ1-1; perhaps TRBD1 as D (5 bases). This CDR3 has 12 amino acids. Trimming took off 5 bases at V and 8 bases at J, with 12 bases between the two ends. Germline V gives CDR1 MNHEY, CDR2 SVGAGI. The CDR3 coding sequence is TGTGCCAGCAGTCGCGGAGGGGCCGAAGCTTTCTTT. It is translated as CASSRGGAEAFF.

The sample holds a few counts of this clone. V usage is TRBV5-1 and J usage is TRBJ1-1; D is possibly TRBD1 (6 bases). The CDR3 spans 17 residues. The germline V gene has CDR1 SGHRS and CDR2 YFSETQ. Trimming took 0 bases from V and 0 from J, leaving 15 bases between them. This CDR3 reads CASSLAGDPRLNTEAFF. The DNA of the CDR3 is TGCGCCAGCAGCTTGGCAGGGGACCCCCGTTTGAACACTGAAGCTTTCTTT.

The V gene is TRBV7-8, the J gene TRBJ1-2; D remains unclear. Trimming pared 6 bases from V and 5 bases from J, leaving 22 bases between. CDR1 and CDR2 (germline): SGHVS, FQNEAQ. The CDR3 runs to 16 residues. CDR3 DNA: TGTGCCAGCAGGCGTCCGCGGACTGCTTTAGAGTATGGCTACACCTTC. It yields the protein CASRRPRTALEYGYTF.

The CDR3 coding sequence is TGCAGCGTGGGAGTCGGCACCGGGGAGCTGTTTTTT. Its protein is CSVGVGTGELFF. The rearrangement links TRBV29-1 to TRBJ2-2, with D possibly TRBD2 on 5 matching bases. The ends were cut back, 6 bases at V and 4 bases at J, with 9 bases in the middle. CDR1 is SQVTM and CDR2 is ANQGSEA in the germline V gene. The CDR3 has 12 residues.

DNA for the CDR3: TGCGCCAGCAGCTACAGGGACACTGAAGCTTTCTTT. As protein: CASSYRDTEAFF. The genes are TRBV5-1 and TRBJ1-1; tentatively, D is TRBD1 (6 bases). CDR1 is SGHRS, CDR2 YFSETQ, per germline. Trimming shortened V by 3 bases and J by 3 bases, and 6 bases separated the two germline ends. The CDR3 has 12 amino acids.

This chain uses TRBV5-8 with TRBJ1-6, with D possibly matching TRBD1 (5 bases). Germline V CDR1 and CDR2: SGHTS, YDEGEE. Trimming shortened V by 1 base and J by 7 bases, and 15 bases separated the two germline ends. The CDR3 loop spans 16 amino acids. The chain's CDR3 is CASSLSAGRRNSPLHF. The CDR3 DNA reads TGTGCCAGCAGCTTGTCGGCAGGGCGACGGAATTCACCCCTCCACTTT.

The rearrangement joins TRBV6-5 to TRBJ2-7; D might be TRBD1 (5 bases). Trimming cost V 8 bases and J 2 bases, with 10 bases left between them. The CDR3 length is 12 residues. Germline CDR1 is MNHEY and CDR2 is SVGAGI. CDR3 nucleotides: TGTGCCAGCCGGTCAGGGACCTACGAGCAGTACTTC. This codes for CASRSGTYEQYF.

This sequence joins TRBV27 and TRBJ2-7; D tentatively fits TRBD1 or TRBD2 (5 bases each). The CDR3 extends over 18 amino acids. Trimming left V 5 bases short and J 1 base short, with 24 bases between. The germline V gene encodes CDR1 MNHEY and CDR2 SMNVEV (reference sequence). The CDR3 loop is CASSPLGEGPLLSYEQYF. The CDR3 region has the DNA TGTGCCAGCAGTCCCCTCGGAGAGGGACCCCTACTTTCCTACGAGCAGTACTTC.